This entry lists 18 T cell receptor beta chains sequenced from one sample in a study of technical replicates of blood from a handful of donors. The protocol was immunoSEQ multiplex PCR, while the TCRdb copy is restricted to in-frame clones and leaves out a portion. Seen here are more than 65,000 clones, around nine tenths observed once, and the top ten hold around 0.37%. Input material: T cells isolated from PBMCs. The source of these receptors is a human donor in good health.

This clone was observed a handful of times. The chain employs TRBV19 and TRBJ1-1; D unclear. The CDR3 is 11 amino acids. V lost 6 bases, J lost 7 bases, and 9 bases lay in between. Germline assignment: CDR1 LNHDA and CDR2 SQIVND (reference sequence). The CDR3 protein is CASRKRIEAFF. The CDR3 coding sequence is TGTGCCAGTAGAAAGAGGATTGAAGCTTTCTTT.

This rearrangement joins TRBV5-1 to TRBJ1-3; no clear D gene. CDR1 SGHRS and CDR2 YFSETQ come from the germline V gene. V was clipped by 3 bases and J by 0 bases, with 13 bases between them. The CDR3 has 16 residues. CDR3 DNA: TGCGCCAGCAGCTACACAGACGGTATCTCTGGAAACACCATATATTTT. Its translation: CASSYTDGISGNTIYF.

In its sample, this clone was seen once. This sequence joins TRBV7-9 and TRBJ2-7, with TRBD2 identical over 8 bases. The germline V gene has CDR1 SEHNR and CDR2 FQNEAQ (reference sequence). The CDR3 has 14 residues. V lost 1 base, J lost 4 bases, and 3 bases stayed unmatched. The CDR3 reads CASSLERESYEQYF. The CDR3 DNA reads as TGTGCCAGCAGCTTAGAGCGGGAGTCATACGAGCAGTACTTC.

The chain links TRBV27 to TRBJ2-2; a weak D match, TRBD2 (6 bases). The germline gives CDR1 MNHEY, CDR2 SMNVEV (reference sequence). Trimming pared 4 bases from V and 6 bases from J, leaving 15 bases between. The CDR3 covers 15 residues. CDR3 protein: CASSSRGIWPGELFF. The DNA for the CDR3 is TGTGCCAGCAGTTCACGGGGGATATGGCCCGGGGAGCTGTTTTTT.

This chain joins TRBV7-3 and TRBJ2-2; D call uncertain. Germline lookup yields CDR1 SGHTA and CDR2 FQGTGA. The CDR3 has 13 residues. The V end was cut by 2 bases, the J end by 4 bases, with 5 bases between. The CDR3 sequence is CASSLFRTGELFF. The CDR3 bases are TGTGCCAGCAGCTTATTCCGCACCGGGGAGCTGTTTTTT.

V and J are TRBV5-6 and TRBJ1-5; no reliable D call. V was cut by 2 bases and J by 0 bases, with 12 bases left in between. This CDR3 spans 16 amino acids. Per germline, CDR1 SGHDT and CDR2 YYEEEE. The DNA for the CDR3 is TGTGCCAGCAGCTTATACAATTTTCTTAGCAATCAGCCCCAGCATTTT. As protein: CASSLYNFLSNQPQHF.

The V call is TRBV19, the J call TRBJ1-2, with D uncertain. The germline CDR1 and CDR2 sequences are LNHDA and SQIVND (reference sequence). The CDR3 extends over 13 amino acids. Trimming left V 5 bases short and J 2 bases short, with 9 bases between. The CDR3 sequence: CASSPKANYGYTF. The CDR3 region has the DNA TGTGCCAGTAGTCCTAAAGCCAACTATGGCTACACCTTC.

The genes are TRBV19 and TRBJ1-4, with D uncertain. V shed 10 bases and J shed 1 base, with 10 bases lying between them. Per the germline V gene, CDR1 is LNHDA and CDR2 is SQIVND (reference sequence). The CDR3 extends over 13 amino acids. This CDR3 reads CATNELTNEKLFF. CDR3 DNA sequence: TGTGCCACCAATGAACTAACTAATGAAAAACTGTTTTTT.

V is TRBV7-9 and J is TRBJ2-1, with 11 positions matching TRBD2. Germline-derived CDR1 and CDR2 are SEHNR and FQNEAQ (reference sequence). J lost 4 bases, V lost 3 bases, and 14 bases had no gene match. The CDR3 consists of 19 residues. CDR3 coding DNA: TGTGCCAGCAGCTTGCTAGCGGGAGGCATACATAGACCTTACAATGAGCAGTTCTTC. This translates into CASSLLAGGIHRPYNEQFF.

The CDR3 region has the DNA TGTGCCAGCAGTCCTGAGACAGGGGGTCAGCCCCAGCATTTT. Residues: CASSPETGGQPQHF. The chain has TRBV27 and TRBJ1-5, with TRBD1 identical over 9 bases. V shed 5 bases and J 6 bases; nucleotides not matched to a gene: 5. This CDR3 spans 14 amino acids. Germline V gene lookup returns CDR1 MNHEY and CDR2 SMNVEV (reference sequence).

V gene TRBV10-3 combines with J gene TRBJ1-2; weak D call: TRBD1 (6 bases). The ends were cut back, 2 bases at V and 4 bases at J, with 8 bases in the middle. The CDR3 consists of 13 residues. Germline CDR1 and CDR2: ENHRY and SYGVKD. CDR3 amino acids: CAISEGQPYGYTF. CDR3 coding DNA: TGTGCCATCAGTGAGGGACAGCCCTATGGCTACACCTTC.

With regard to this clone: This specimen includes other DNA sequences encoding the same CDR3. This chain links TRBV5-1 with TRBJ2-7, with TRBD1 as a possible D gene (6 bases). The CDR3 contains 12 residues. Trimming took 0 bases from V and 6 from J, leaving 7 bases between them. CDR1 and CDR2 from the germline V gene are SGHRS and YFSETQ. The CDR3 sequence is CASSLVRGEQYF. The DNA for the CDR3 is TGCGCCAGCAGCTTGGTCAGGGGCGAGCAGTACTTC.

The gene calls are TRBV29-1 and TRBJ2-2; a possible D gene is TRBD2 (5 bases). V was trimmed by 5 bases and J by 0 bases, leaving 13 bases between them. This CDR3 is 15 amino acids long. Germline values: CDR1 SQVTM, CDR2 ANQGSEA. CDR3 residues: CSVFNSVSNTGELFF. The DNA for the CDR3 is TGCAGCGTTTTTAATAGCGTTTCGAACACCGGGGAGCTGTTTTTT.

V usage is TRBV6-6 and J usage is TRBJ2-7, with D possibly being TRBD1 (5 bases). CDR1 is MNHNY, CDR2 SVGAGI, per germline (reference sequence). This CDR3 contains 12 residues. V was pared by 5 bases and J by 4 bases, with 9 bases between. CDR3 coding DNA: TGTGCCAGCAGTCCTCAGGGTTACGAGCAGTACTTC. Protein: CASSPQGYEQYF.

This chain joins TRBV28 and TRBJ2-1, with 7 bases that match TRBD1. The CDR3 sequence is 15 residues long. V lost 2 bases, J lost 6 bases, and 7 bases stayed unmatched. Germline CDR1 and CDR2: MDHEN and SYDVKM. The CDR3 loop reads CASSLATGSFNEQFF. The CDR3 nucleotides read TGTGCCAGCAGTTTAGCGACAGGGAGCTTCAATGAGCAGTTCTTC.

The CDR3 DNA reads as TGTGCCAGCAGCGTAGTCGGGCTAGCTCCAGATACGCAGTATTTT. It codes for CASSVVGLAPDTQYF. The chain has TRBV9 and TRBJ2-3; the D gene is possibly TRBD2 (5 bases). V was cut by 0 bases and J by 4 bases, with 12 bases left in between. This CDR3 is 15 amino acids long. The germline gives CDR1 SGDLS, CDR2 YYNGEE.

This clone appeared once. The chain is built from TRBV7-9 and TRBJ2-2, with 10 nucleotides matching TRBD2. The trim removed 6 bases at V and 0 bases at J, leaving 7 bases unmatched. This CDR3 region has 17 residues. The germline CDR1 and CDR2 sequences are SEHNR and FQNEAQ (reference sequence). CDR3 sequence reads: CASSRTSGVANTGELFF. The CDR3, as DNA: TGTGCCAGCAGTCGAACTAGCGGGGTCGCGAACACCGGGGAGCTGTTTTTT.

The J gene is TRBJ2-1, the V gene TRBV6-5; 9 nucleotides line up with TRBD2. V lost 4 bases and J lost 8; bases outside the gene matches: 6. Germline CDR1 MNHEY, CDR2 SVGAGI. This CDR3 region has 14 residues. The CDR3 DNA reads TGTGCCAGCAGTTCCTCGGGACTAGCCTATGAGCAGTTCTTC. Its translation: CASSSSGLAYEQFF.